A selection of T cell receptor beta chains follows, all from one sample in a study of cytomegalovirus exposure and HLA in healthy donors. Libraries were prepared by immunoSEQ multiplex PCR; TCRdb keeps only in-frame clonotypes and omits some of them. This sample has 95,000 to 150,000 clones; around 80% occur once, and the top ten carry approximately 0.22%. Sequencing was performed on PBMCs. Every receptor here comes from a man aged 45-60 years in good health and CMV-seronegative. The CDR3 runs from the conserved cysteine through the conserved F or W. The order of the fields is D gene, J gene, V gene, clone size, CDR3 protein, CDR3 DNA. The D gene is left open where the match is weak. Size is omitted from some rows. Given values are once, few, many or a class for expanded clones.

D: TRBD1
J: TRBJ2-3
V: TRBV27
size: -
CDR3: CASSLSRQGAADTQYF
DNA: TGTGCCAGCAGTTTATCGCGGCAGGGGGCCGCAGATACGCAGTATTTT

D: TRBD2
J: TRBJ2-3
V: TRBV9
size: -
CDR3: CASSGLAGGLEQYF
DNA: TGTGCCAGCAGCGGATTAGCGGGGGGTCTTGAGCAGTATTTT

D: -
J: TRBJ1-1
V: TRBV29-1
size: -
CDR3: CSAGRTNTEAFF
DNA: TGCAGCGCCGGGAGGACGAACACTGAAGCTTTCTTT

D: TRBD2
J: TRBJ2-2
V: TRBV12-5
size: -
CDR3: CASGSVAAGDTGELFF
DNA: TGTGCTAGTGGCTCGGTGGCAGCGGGAGACACCGGGGAGCTGTTTTTT

D: TRBD2
J: TRBJ2-7
V: TRBV5-1
size: -
CDR3: CASSTTSGELYEQYF
DNA: TGCGCCAGCAGCACTACTAGCGGGGAACTCTACGAGCAGTACTTC

D: -
J: TRBJ1-1
V: TRBV4-3
size: -
CDR3: CASSQRFQGSNTEAFF
DNA: TGCGCCAGCAGCCAAAGATTTCAGGGTTCGAACACTGAAGCTTTCTTT

D: TRBD1
J: TRBJ1-2
V: TRBV7-6
size: -
CDR3: CASSFPGQGYGYTF
DNA: TGTGCCAGCAGCTTCCCGGGACAGGGGTATGGCTACACCTTC

D: -
J: TRBJ2-1
V: TRBV7-9
size: few
CDR3: CASSPGQFDEQFF
DNA: TGTGCCAGCAGCCCGGGACAATTTGATGAGCAGTTCTTC

D: -
J: TRBJ2-5
V: TRBV27
size: -
CDR3: CASSLRSGETQYF
DNA: TGTGCCAGCAGTTTAAGGTCAGGAGAGACCCAGTACTTC

D: -
J: TRBJ2-2
V: TRBV7-2
size: -
CDR3: CASSARDSPRGGELFF
DNA: TGTGCCAGCAGCGCTCGGGACTCTCCCCGCGGCGGGGAGCTGTTTTTT

D: TRBD1
J: TRBJ1-1
V: TRBV19
size: few
CDR3: CASSEDRGPNTEAFF
DNA: TGTGCCAGTAGTGAAGACAGGGGACCGAACACTGAAGCTTTCTTT

D: -
J: TRBJ1-4
V: TRBV5-1
size: -
CDR3: CASSFSSTNEKLFF
DNA: TGCGCCAGCAGCTTCAGTTCAACTAATGAAAAACTGTTTTTT

D: TRBD1
J: TRBJ1-2
V: TRBV4-1
size: -
CDR3: CASSPSDGQGAYGYTF
DNA: TGCGCCAGCTCACCTTCCGACGGGCAGGGGGCTTATGGCTACACCTTC

D: TRBD2
J: TRBJ2-7
V: TRBV6-6
size: -
CDR3: CASSRTSGSYEQYF
DNA: TGTGCCAGCAGCCGAACTAGCGGCTCCTACGAGCAGTACTTC

D: TRBD2
J: TRBJ2-1
V: TRBV7-2
size: few
CDR3: CASSLVALGGRAGDEQFF
DNA: TGTGCCAGCAGCTTAGTGGCCCTCGGCGGGAGGGCCGGGGATGAGCAGTTCTTC

D: -
J: TRBJ2-1
V: TRBV2
size: -
CDR3: CARLNDQAYNEQFF
DNA: TGTGCCAGGCTAAACGACCAAGCGTACAATGAGCAGTTCTTC

D: -
J: TRBJ2-3
V: TRBV13
size: once
CDR3: CASSLEQQDTQYF
DNA: TGTGCCAGCAGCTTAGAACAGCAGGATACGCAGTATTTT

D: -
J: TRBJ2-7
V: TRBV7-9
size: -
CDR3: CASSLVEDSTTYEQYF
DNA: TGTGCCAGCAGCTTAGTAGAGGACAGTACGACCTACGAGCAGTACTTC

D: TRBD1
J: TRBJ2-7
V: TRBV2
size: -
CDR3: CASSATGDRGYEQYF
DNA: TGTGCCAGCAGTGCGACGGGGGACAGGGGCTACGAGCAGTACTTC

D: -
J: TRBJ2-5
V: TRBV5-1
size: -
CDR3: CASSLGTYTETQYF
DNA: TGCGCCAGCAGCTTGGGGACTTACACAGAGACCCAGTACTTC

D: TRBD2
J: TRBJ2-4
V: TRBV2
size: -
CDR3: CASSDLAGLKNIQYF
DNA: TGTGCCAGCAGTGATTTAGCGGGGCTAAAAAACATTCAGTACTTC

D: TRBD1
J: TRBJ2-7
V: TRBV27
size: -
CDR3: CASSHKRTGSSYEQYF
DNA: TGTGCCAGCAGCCACAAACGGACAGGAAGCTCCTACGAGCAGTACTTC

D: TRBD1
J: TRBJ1-1
V: TRBV25-1
size: -
CDR3: CASKRTGEAFF
DNA: TGTGCCAGCAAGAGGACAGGTGAAGCTTTCTTT

D: TRBD1
J: TRBJ1-6
V: TRBV4-3
size: -
CDR3: CASSPRTGTYNSPLHF
DNA: TGCGCCAGCAGCCCTCGGACAGGGACTTATAATTCACCCCTCCACTTT

D: TRBD2
J: TRBJ2-1
V: TRBV15
size: -
CDR3: CATSSWAGGANEQFF
DNA: TGTGCCACCAGCAGCTGGGCGGGAGGAGCAAATGAGCAGTTCTTC

D: TRBD2
J: TRBJ2-1
V: TRBV4-3
size: -
CDR3: CASSLEIGDYYNEQFF
DNA: TGCGCCAGCAGCCTGGAGATAGGGGACTACTACAATGAGCAGTTCTTC

D: -
J: TRBJ1-4
V: TRBV7-9
size: few
CDR3: CASSLTRSTNEKLFF
DNA: TGTGCCAGCAGCCTTACCAGGTCGACTAATGAAAAACTGTTTTTT

D: TRBD1
J: TRBJ2-3
V: TRBV9
size: -
CDR3: CASSGQGRTGTDTQYF
DNA: TGTGCCAGCAGCGGACAGGGGCGGACGGGCACAGATACGCAGTATTTT

D: -
J: TRBJ1-1
V: TRBV5-1
size: few
CDR3: CASSLEYRALGTEAFF
DNA: TGCGCCAGCAGCTTGGAATACAGGGCCCTGGGCACTGAAGCTTTCTTT

D: -
J: TRBJ1-4
V: TRBV11-2
size: -
CDR3: CASSTRQPAEKLFF
DNA: TGTGCCAGCAGCACGCGACAGCCGGCTGAAAAACTGTTTTTT

D: -
J: TRBJ1-6
V: TRBV21-1
size: -
CDR3: CASSKGDGHPAYDSPLHF
DNA: TGTGCCAGCAGCAAAGGGGATGGACATCCCGCGTATGATTCACCCCTCCACTTT

D: TRBD1
J: TRBJ1-4
V: TRBV30
size: -
CDR3: CAWSVIRGRNEKLFF
DNA: TGTGCCTGGAGTGTAATCAGGGGGCGGAATGAAAAACTGTTTTTT

D: TRBD2
J: TRBJ2-5
V: TRBV5-1
size: -
CDR3: CASSWGGSGGRQETQYF
DNA: TGCGCCAGCAGCTGGGGTGGGAGCGGGGGGCGCCAAGAGACCCAGTACTTC

D: -
J: TRBJ1-5
V: TRBV7-9
size: few
CDR3: CASSQDSLHSNQPQHF
DNA: TGTGCCAGCAGCCAGGACAGCCTACATAGCAATCAGCCCCAGCATTTT

D: TRBD2
J: TRBJ2-5
V: TRBV6-5
size: -
CDR3: CASSYSNLGGGETQYF
DNA: TGTGCCAGCAGTTACTCGAACCTCGGGGGGGGAGAGACCCAGTACTTC

D: TRBD1
J: TRBJ2-3
V: TRBV10-3
size: -
CDR3: CPILKGTDRTDTQYF
DNA: TGTCCCATCCTAAAGGGGACAGATCGCACAGATACGCAGTATTTT

D: TRBD2
J: TRBJ2-2
V: TRBV11-2
size: -
CDR3: CASSLGLASTGELFF
DNA: TGTGCCAGCAGCTTAGGACTAGCCTCCACCGGGGAGCTGTTTTTT

D: TRBD2
J: TRBJ2-1
V: TRBV19
size: -
CDR3: CASSTGTSGSFNEQFF
DNA: TGTGCCAGTAGTACGGGGACTAGCGGGAGTTTCAATGAGCAGTTCTTC

D: -
J: TRBJ1-6
V: TRBV9
size: -
CDR3: CASSVTVGRTLHF
DNA: TGTGCCAGCAGCGTGACAGTAGGGAGGACCCTCCACTTT

D: TRBD2
J: TRBJ2-7
V: TRBV12-5
size: -
CDR3: CASRQSGGGKYEQYF
DNA: TGTGCGAGTAGACAAAGCGGGGGAGGAAAGTACGAGCAGTACTTC

D: TRBD1
J: TRBJ2-5
V: TRBV14
size: few
CDR3: CASSQGQGLGQETQYF
DNA: TGTGCCAGCAGCCAAGGACAGGGCCTTGGTCAAGAGACCCAGTACTTC

D: TRBD2
J: TRBJ2-7
V: TRBV7-2
size: -
CDR3: CASSLEWTSGYEQYF
DNA: TGTGCCAGCAGCTTAGAATGGACTAGCGGCTACGAGCAGTACTTC

D: TRBD1
J: TRBJ1-6
V: TRBV9
size: -
CDR3: CASSVGGGQVLHF
DNA: TGTGCCAGCAGCGTAGGGGGGGGACAGGTCCTCCACTTT

D: TRBD1
J: TRBJ1-2
V: TRBV13
size: -
CDR3: CASSKTGPYGYTF
DNA: TGTGCCAGCAGCAAGACAGGGCCCTATGGCTACACCTTC

D: -
J: TRBJ2-7
V: TRBV27
size: once
CDR3: CASSLGGPPYEQYF
DNA: TGTGCCAGCAGTCTCGGGGGGCCTCCCTACGAGCAGTACTTC

D: TRBD1
J: TRBJ1-2
V: TRBV9
size: -
CDR3: CASSVDGNRGYGYTF
DNA: TGTGCCAGCAGCGTAGATGGGAACAGGGGCTATGGCTACACCTTC

D: TRBD2
J: TRBJ2-5
V: TRBV6-4
size: -
CDR3: CASSEDSGGFETQYF
DNA: TGTGCCAGCAGTGAGGATAGCGGGGGTTTCGAGACCCAGTACTTC

D: TRBD1
J: TRBJ2-2
V: TRBV6-1
size: -
CDR3: CASSVAGGASGELFF
DNA: TGTGCCAGCAGTGTGGCAGGGGGCGCATCCGGGGAGCTGTTTTTT

D: -
J: TRBJ1-1
V: TRBV28
size: -
CDR3: CASRATAPGGAFF
DNA: TGTGCCAGCAGAGCGACAGCTCCCGGGGGAGCTTTCTTT

D: -
J: TRBJ1-2
V: TRBV7-8
size: once
CDR3: CASSFADYGYTF
DNA: TGTGCCAGCAGCTTTGCGGATTATGGCTACACCTTC

D: -
J: TRBJ2-2
V: TRBV5-4
size: -
CDR3: CASSLGGAGELFF
DNA: TGTGCCAGCAGCTTAGGGGGTGCCGGGGAGCTGTTTTTT

D: TRBD1
J: TRBJ2-5
V: TRBV4-3
size: -
CDR3: CASSQGQDQETQYF
DNA: TGCGCCAGCAGCCAGGGACAGGACCAAGAGACCCAGTACTTC